This TCR beta chain was sequenced in a study of cytomegalovirus exposure and HLA in healthy donors. Study-wide findings and caveats: Under in vitro conditions, a few CMV-associated chains were confirmed as specific for CMV antigens. Among the most significant clusters, several appeared linked to common viral pathogens in a later analysis.

Germline assignment: CDR1 SGHKS and CDR2 YYEKEE (reference sequence). CDR3 size: 12 residues. Trimming stripped 1 base from V and 6 bases from J, with 8 bases between. There are a few counts of this clone. Its cognate antigen is unknown. Primers: 60 Vbeta forward and 13 Jbeta reverse. Produced via immunoSEQ multiplex PCR; TCRdb's table is partial and in-frame only. The sample has fewer than 150,000 clones, 75% to 90% seen once. The source is a man in his forties or fifties in good health and CMV-seronegative. Sequenced material: PBMCs. V gene TRBV5-5 combines with J gene TRBJ2-7; D remains unclear. The CDR3 sequence: CASSLFSGEQYF. In DNA form, the CDR3 reads TGTGCCAGCAGCTTGTTCAGTGGCGAGCAGTACTTC.